Shown below are 18 T cell receptor beta chains from a single sample sequenced in a study of a mutant IDH1 vaccine in newly diagnosed glioma. Time point reported: baseline, week 1 (first vaccination visit). Treatment meaning: pre-vaccination baseline after standard-of-care therapy. Libraries were prepared by immunoSEQ multiplex PCR; TCRdb keeps only in-frame clonotypes and omits some of them. Among around 82,000 clones listed, about 80% were seen once. This specimen consisted of PBMCs, obtained from a glioma patient treated with radiotherapy, temozolomide or both. The receptors shown here come from a man in his forties with glioma. Some clones in this sample may be carry-over from other donors' samples.

The chain links TRBV6-1 to TRBJ1-2; D gene ambiguous. Between the trimmed V and J ends, which lost 5 bases and 8 bases, there was a span of 12 bases. Germline V gene sequence: CDR1 MNHNS, CDR2 SASEGT. This CDR3 has 12 residues. DNA of the CDR3: TGTGCCAGCAGTCCGGGCCCGGGAGGCTACACCTTC. It is translated as CASSPGPGGYTF.

The rearrangement joins TRBV2 to TRBJ1-2, with 7 bases aligning to TRBD1. V lost 6 bases, J lost 0 bases, and 1 base stayed unmatched. The CDR3 extends over 13 amino acids. CDR1 and CDR2 from the germline V gene are SNHLY and FYNNEI. The chain's CDR3 is CASRGQSNYGYTF. CDR3 sequence (DNA): TGTGCCAGCAGGGGACAGTCTAACTATGGCTACACCTTC.

V gene TRBV2 combines with J gene TRBJ1-4; no clear D. The CDR3 runs to 15 residues. V dropped 6 bases and J dropped 4 bases, with 15 bases sitting between them. CDR1 and CDR2 from the germline V gene are SNHLY and FYNNEI. The CDR3 DNA reads as TGTGCCAGCAGCCTTTACGACGGAATTAATGAAAAACTGTTTTTT. Amino acid sequence: CASSLYDGINEKLFF.

A remark on this clone: A read error may produce the germline difference seen at one junction end. This chain uses TRBV29-1 with TRBJ2-3; possible D gene TRBD2, 7 bases. The CDR3 spans 16 residues. Germline lookup yields CDR1 SQVTM and CDR2 ANQGSEA. The CDR3 coding sequence is TGCAGCGTCGAAGGCCCTGGCCGGGGGGCCCCAGATACGCAGTATTTT. Amino acids: CSVEGPGRGAPDTQYF.

This clone was counted only a few times. The chain employs TRBV30 and TRBJ1-5; D possibly corresponds to TRBD1 (5 bases). The germline gives CDR1 GTSNPN, CDR2 SVGIG (reference sequence). This CDR3 has 14 amino acids. The germline V and J ends were trimmed by 1 base and 6 bases, with 13 bases remaining between them. CDR3 coding DNA: TGTGCCTGGAGTGGCCCGAACAGGCGTCAGCCCCAGCATTTT. Its protein is CAWSGPNRRQPQHF. The whole variable domain, remainder taken from reference TRBV30 and TRBJ1-5, is SQTIHQWPATLVQPVGSPLSLECTVEGTSNPNLYWYRQAAGRGLQLLFYSVGIGQISSEVPQNLSASRPQDRQFILSSKKLLLSDSGFYLCAWSGPNRRQPQHFGDGTRLSIL.

The chain is built from TRBV30 and TRBJ1-3, with D unclear. The CDR3 is made up of 12 amino acids. V lost 2 bases and J 2 bases, leaving 4 bases between the germline ends. Germline CDR1 is GTSNPN and CDR2 is SVGIG (reference sequence). In DNA, the CDR3 is TGTGCCTGGAGTACAACTGGAAACACCATATATTTT. It codes for CAWSTTGNTIYF.

This rearrangement joins TRBV7-8 to TRBJ1-6; the match to TRBD1 covers 7 bases. Trimming took 6 bases from V and 8 from J; bases not matched to a gene: 1. This CDR3 contains 12 residues. Germline V CDR1 and CDR2: SGHVS, FQNEAQ. The CDR3 bases are TGTGCCAGCAGGACAGGGTATTCACCCCTCCACTTT. It specifies CASRTGYSPLHF.

Only a few counts were recorded for this clone. The chain recombines TRBV30 with TRBJ1-1; the D gene is possibly TRBD1 (6 bases). CDR3 size: 13 residues. The germline CDR1 and CDR2 sequences are GTSNPN and SVGIG (reference sequence). The ends were cut back, 3 bases at V and 4 bases at J, with 12 bases in the middle. CDR3 region: CAWSPTGFTEAFF. CDR3 DNA: TGTGCCTGGAGCCCGACAGGATTCACTGAAGCTTTCTTT.

This chain connects TRBV4-1 to TRBJ1-4; D gene ambiguous. V was cut by 4 bases and J by 2 bases, with 11 bases left in between. Germline assignment: CDR1 MGHRA and CDR2 YSYEKL. The CDR3 contains 15 residues. Here the CDR3 DNA reads TGCGCCAGCAGCCGAAAAGGGTTGACTAATGAAAAACTGTTTTTT. As protein: CASSRKGLTNEKLFF.

The V and J genes are TRBV5-4 and TRBJ1-1; 7 bases agree with TRBD1. CDR3 length equals 13 residues. The trim removed 4 bases at V and 3 bases at J, leaving 3 bases unmatched. Germline assignment: CDR1 SGHNT and CDR2 YYREEE (reference sequence). Here the CDR3 DNA reads TGTGCCAGCAGCCGACAGGGAGACACTGAAGCTTTCTTT. Its translation: CASSRQGDTEAFF.

The V gene is TRBV2, the J gene TRBJ1-1, with D maybe TRBD1 (6 bases). In germline, CDR1 is SNHLY, CDR2 FYNNEI. CDR3 length equals 15 residues. V gave up 5 bases and J gave up 1 base, with 14 bases separating them. CDR3 sequence reads: CASSTYGGRNTEAFF. CDR3 bases: TGTGCCAGCAGTACCTATGGGGGGCGGAACACTGAAGCTTTCTTT.

This clone was observed once. A junction boundary mismatches the germline segment, possibly from a read error. The rearrangement uses TRBV2 and TRBJ2-7, with D possibly being TRBD2 (6 bases). Germline-derived CDR1 and CDR2 are SNHLY and FYNNEI. This CDR3 spans 15 amino acids. DNA for the CDR3: TGTGCCAGCAGTGAAACTCCGGGACTCACTTTCTCTTTGGACTTC. This gives the protein CASSETPGLTFSLDF.

The genes are TRBV19 and TRBJ1-1, with 8 bases matching TRBD1. Trimming took 8 bases from V and 11 from J; bases not matched to a gene: 16. CDR1 is LNHDA, CDR2 SQIVND, per germline (reference sequence). The CDR3 loop spans 14 amino acids. CDR3 nucleotides: TGTGCCAGTCAGGCATCGGACAGGGTAGGACACGCTTTCTTT. This sequence encodes CASQASDRVGHAFF. The complete variable domain, with remaining parts taken from reference TRBV19 and TRBJ1-1, reads DGGITQSPKYLFRKEGQNVTLSCEQNLNHDAMYWYRQDPGQGLRLIYYSQIVNDFQKGDIAEGYSVSREKKESFPLTVTSAQKNPTAFYLCASQASDRVGHAFFGQGTRLTVV.

CDR3 in DNA: TGTGCCAGCAGCGTCGCGCAGGGACGCTCCTACGAGCAGTACTTC. This codes for CASSVAQGRSYEQYF. The chain recombines TRBV9 with TRBJ2-7; D might be TRBD1 or TRBD2, each matching 5 bases. From germline, CDR1 is SGDLS and CDR2 YYNGEE. The CDR3 runs 15 residues. V lost 2 bases, J lost 0 bases, and 12 bases lay in between.

The gene calls are TRBV5-8 and TRBJ2-3; 7 bases fit TRBD1. CDR1 and CDR2 (germline): SGHTS, YDEGEE. The CDR3 runs 15 residues. The junction had 3 bases not matched to a gene; V was cut back by 2 bases and J by 0 bases. The CDR3 DNA sequence: TGTGCCAGCAGCTTTCAGGGGGTGAGCACAGATACGCAGTATTTT. As protein: CASSFQGVSTDTQYF. Full variable domain (remainder filled in from reference TRBV5-8 and TRBJ2-3): EAGVTQSPTHLIKTRGQQATLRCSPISGHTSVYWYQQALGLGLQFLLWYDEGEERNRGNFPPRFSGRQFPNYSSELNVNALELEDSALYLCASSFQGVSTDTQYFGPGTRLTVL.

J is TRBJ2-3 and V is TRBV2; 7 bases fit TRBD2. V shed 3 bases and J 2 bases; nucleotides not matched to a gene: 5. This CDR3 is 15 amino acids long. Germline CDR1 and CDR2: SNHLY and FYNNEI. CDR3 region: CASSDAGTNTDTQYF. The CDR3 DNA reads TGTGCCAGCAGTGACGCCGGGACTAACACAGATACGCAGTATTTT.

This clone was seen ten or more times. The V and J genes are TRBV2 and TRBJ2-2; 11 nucleotides line up with TRBD2. This CDR3 has 16 residues. Germline lookup yields CDR1 SNHLY and CDR2 FYNNEI. The junction had 7 bases not matched to a gene; V was cut back by 5 bases and J by 5 bases. The CDR3 loop is CASSSLGLAETGELFF. The CDR3 DNA is TGTGCCAGCAGTTCGTTGGGACTAGCGGAAACCGGGGAGCTGTTTTTT.

This chain uses TRBV2 with TRBJ1-6; maybe TRBD1 (5 bases). CDR3 length: 16 amino acids. Per germline, CDR1 SNHLY and CDR2 FYNNEI. V dropped 2 bases and J dropped 9 bases, with 17 bases sitting between them. The CDR3 DNA reads as TGTGCCAGCAGTGAAAATGGGGCAGGGATGCCTTCACCCCTCCACTTT. Its translation: CASSENGAGMPSPLHF.